This T cell receptor beta chain was found in a study of human CD8 memory T cell subsets. Whole-study results and caveats: Estimation with Chao1 suggested higher diversity among stem-like memory T cells relative to precursor exhausted T cells.

The CDR3 has 14 residues. Germline V gives CDR1 SGHTA, CDR2 FQGTGA. About this clonotype: Antigen unknown.

A UMI-labeled 5' RACE approach was the method that produced the TCR beta libraries. TCRdb reprocessed the 5' RACE reads and keeps a single row for each CDR3 protein, giving no DNA. With some 3,400 distinct CDR3 sequences in the sample, the ten largest clones hold about 20%. This sequence joins TRBV7-3 and TRBJ2-1; the TRBD2 assignment by TCRdb is unverifiable without DNA. This receptor was identified in a human donor in good health. Material: CD8+ T cells from PBMCs. CDR3 region: CASSLTSGSDEQFF.